In this sample, the clone carrying this T cell receptor beta chain turned up once. The antigen remains unidentified. Since no conserved phenylalanine or tryptophan closes the CDR3, a read error is the likely cause. Unique molecular identifiers were present in the TCR beta cDNA libraries. Each CDR3 protein gets one entry after TCRdb re-called the PCR reads with MiXCR. The sample yields more than 450,000 distinct CDR3 sequences, around 31% seen once. The entry originates in a study of post-analysis software for immune sequencing data. Study-wide points: Roughly 5 TRBV segments, including TRBV5-6, TRBV5-1 and TRBV20-1, were more frequent in patients than controls.

This CDR3 is built from 12 residues. Trimming removed 3 bases from V and 5 bases from J, with 6 bases in between. This sequence originates from a girl aged 2-17 years with multiple sclerosis. V is TRBV12-3 or TRBV12-4 and J is TRBJ2-3; D uncertain. The sample consisted of blood. The CDR3 DNA sequence: TGTGCCAGCAGTTTCCGGGTAGATACGCAGTATTCT. Translated: CASSFRVDTQYS.